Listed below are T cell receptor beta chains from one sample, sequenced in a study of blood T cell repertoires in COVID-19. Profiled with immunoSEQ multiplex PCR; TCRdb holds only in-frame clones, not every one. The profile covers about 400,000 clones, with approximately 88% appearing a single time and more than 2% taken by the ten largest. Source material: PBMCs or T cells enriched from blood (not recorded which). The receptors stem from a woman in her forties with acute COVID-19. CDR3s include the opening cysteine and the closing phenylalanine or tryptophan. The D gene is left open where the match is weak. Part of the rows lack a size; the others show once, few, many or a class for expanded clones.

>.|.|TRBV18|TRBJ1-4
CASSSQAVGTNEKLFF
TGTGCCAGCTCATCCCAGGCCGTGGGAACTAATGAAAAACTGTTTTTT
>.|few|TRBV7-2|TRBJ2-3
CASSSRRGTPDTQYF
TGTGCCAGCAGCTCACGGCGGGGTACCCCCGATACGCAGTATTTT
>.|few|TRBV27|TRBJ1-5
CASRSNVGASGNQPQHF
TGTGCCAGCAGATCTAATGTGGGGGCCTCCGGCAATCAGCCCCAGCATTTT
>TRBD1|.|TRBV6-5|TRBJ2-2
CASRTDRGGPGELFF
TGTGCCAGCAGGACAGACAGGGGTGGTCCCGGGGAGCTGTTTTTT
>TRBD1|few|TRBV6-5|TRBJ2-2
CASNSRQGPTGELFF
TGTGCCAGCAATTCGAGACAGGGACCCACCGGGGAGCTGTTTTTT
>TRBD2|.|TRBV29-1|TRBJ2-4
CSVVGLAGGIQYF
TGCAGCGTCGTCGGACTAGCGGGGGGCATTCAGTACTTC
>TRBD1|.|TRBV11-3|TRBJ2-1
CASSLGQGARVFDEQFF
TGTGCCAGCAGCTTAGGACAGGGGGCCAGAGTCTTCGATGAGCAGTTCTTC
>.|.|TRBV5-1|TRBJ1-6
CASSLGTAVNSPLHF
TGCGCCAGCAGCTTGGGGACAGCCGTTAATTCACCCCTCCACTTT
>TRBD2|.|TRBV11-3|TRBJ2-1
CASSRYGSGGYNEQFF
TGTGCCAGCAGCCGTTACGGGAGCGGGGGTTACAATGAGCAGTTCTTC
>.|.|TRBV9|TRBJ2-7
CASSVGGTDYEQYF
TGTGCCAGCAGCGTAGGCGGGACAGATTACGAGCAGTACTTC
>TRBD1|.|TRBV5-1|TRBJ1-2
CASSRRETGSGYTF
TGCGCCAGCAGCCGAAGAGAGACAGGGAGCGGCTACACCTTC
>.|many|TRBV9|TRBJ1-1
CASSAQQGGTEAFF
TGTGCCAGCAGCGCCCAACAAGGAGGCACTGAAGCTTTCTTT
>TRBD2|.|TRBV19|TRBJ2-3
CASSSGGQDTQYF
TGTGCCAGTAGTAGCGGGGGGCAGGATACGCAGTATTTT
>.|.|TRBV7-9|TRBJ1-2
CASSLFAIGYTF
TGTGCCAGCAGCTTATTCGCTATTGGCTACACCTTC
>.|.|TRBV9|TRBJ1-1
CASSVAGRTEAFF
TGTGCCAGCAGCGTAGCTGGGAGGACTGAAGCTTTCTTT
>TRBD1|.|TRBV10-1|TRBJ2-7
CASSESLTGSSYEQYF
TGCGCCAGCAGTGAGTCCCTGACAGGGAGCTCCTACGAGCAGTACTTC
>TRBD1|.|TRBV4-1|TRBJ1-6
CASSQGKGQGANNSPLHF
TGCGCCAGCAGCCAAGGAAAGGGACAGGGTGCGAATAATTCACCCCTCCACTTT
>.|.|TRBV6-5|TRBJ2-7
CATKDSALREQYF
TGTGCCACGAAGGACAGTGCGCTTCGGGAGCAGTACTTC
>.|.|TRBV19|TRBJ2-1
CASSTTLSSYNEQFF
TGTGCCAGTAGTACCACGCTGAGCTCCTACAATGAGCAGTTCTTC
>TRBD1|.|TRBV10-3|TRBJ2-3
CAIGQGSGTDTQYF
TGTGCCATCGGACAGGGTTCGGGCACAGATACGCAGTATTTT
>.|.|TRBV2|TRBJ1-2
CASSVLGHGAGYTF
TGTGCCAGCAGTGTTCTGGGACACGGGGCTGGCTACACCTTC
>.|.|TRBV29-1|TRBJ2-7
CSVLDKGLSYEQYF
TGCAGCGTTTTGGACAAGGGCCTTTCCTACGAGCAGTACTTC
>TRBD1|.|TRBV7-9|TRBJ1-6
CASTYRLPGQGESSYNSPLHF
TGTGCCAGCACCTACAGACTACCGGGACAGGGCGAAAGCTCCTATAATTCACCCCTCCACTTT
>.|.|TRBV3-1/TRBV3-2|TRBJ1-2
CASSEKPSGTGLRMGYTF
TGTGCCAGCAGCGAAAAACCATCGGGCACAGGTCTTAGGATGGGCTACACCTTC
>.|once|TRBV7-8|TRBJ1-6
CASSLGGGSYNSPLHF
TGTGCCAGCAGCTTAGGAGGGGGCTCCTATAATTCACCCCTCCACTTT
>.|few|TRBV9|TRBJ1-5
CASSVGGDNQPQHF
TGTGCCAGCAGCGTAGGGGGGGACAATCAGCCCCAGCATTTT
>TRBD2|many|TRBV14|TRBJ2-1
CASSQGRRGDNEQFF
TGTGCCAGCAGCCAAGGACGGCGGGGGGACAATGAGCAGTTCTTC
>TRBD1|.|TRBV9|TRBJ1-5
CASSTWDRATREPQHF
TGTGCCAGCAGCACCTGGGACAGGGCCACTAGAGAGCCCCAGCATTTT
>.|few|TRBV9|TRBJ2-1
CASSDGGGNEQFF
TGTGCCAGCAGCGATGGAGGTGGCAATGAGCAGTTCTTC
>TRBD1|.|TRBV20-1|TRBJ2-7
CSASNPRGSSYEQYF
TGCAGTGCTAGTAATCCCAGGGGGAGCTCCTACGAGCAGTACTTC
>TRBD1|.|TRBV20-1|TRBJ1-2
CSAGDSYGYTF
TGCAGTGCTGGGGACAGCTATGGCTACACCTTC
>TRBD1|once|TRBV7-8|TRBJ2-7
CASSVGQQYEQYF
TGTGCCAGCAGCGTGGGACAGCAGTACGAGCAGTACTTC
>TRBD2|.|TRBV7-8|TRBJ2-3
CASSLVPSAGGPESTDTQYF
TGTGCCAGCAGCTTAGTGCCCTCTGCGGGGGGTCCTGAAAGCACAGATACGCAGTATTTT
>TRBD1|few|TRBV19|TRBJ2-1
CASRGTGTHNEQFF
TGTGCCAGTAGAGGGACAGGGACCCACAATGAGCAGTTCTTC
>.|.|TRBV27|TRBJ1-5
CASSGTANQPQHF
TGTGCCTCCAGCGGGACGGCCAATCAGCCCCAGCATTTT
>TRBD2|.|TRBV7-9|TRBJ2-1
CASVAGPNEQFF
TGTGCCAGCGTAGCGGGGCCCAATGAGCAGTTCTTC
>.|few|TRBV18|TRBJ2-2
CASSPLGTLREGGELFF
TGTGCCAGCTCACCACTGGGAACATTGCGGGAAGGCGGGGAGCTGTTTTTT
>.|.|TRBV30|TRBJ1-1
CAWENRYGTEAFF
TGTGCCTGGGAAAACAGGTATGGCACTGAAGCTTTCTTT
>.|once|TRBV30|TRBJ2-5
CAWSRGGVETQYF
TGTGCCTGGAGTAGGGGGGGGGTTGAGACCCAGTACTTC
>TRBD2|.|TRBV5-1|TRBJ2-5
CASSLNSGGALETQYF
TGCGCCAGCAGCTTGAACAGCGGGGGGGCCCTAGAGACCCAGTACTTC
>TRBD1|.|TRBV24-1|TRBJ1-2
CATRGTGAYGYTF
TGTGCCACCAGAGGGACAGGGGCCTATGGCTACACCTTC
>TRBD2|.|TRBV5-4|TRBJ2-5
CASSFGRGGGETQYF
TGTGCCAGCAGCTTCGGGCGGGGGGGAGGTGAGACCCAGTACTTC
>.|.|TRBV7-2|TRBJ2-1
CASSLAPGGVKNNEQFF
TGTGCCAGCAGCTTAGCTCCCGGAGGGGTGAAGAACAATGAGCAGTTCTTC
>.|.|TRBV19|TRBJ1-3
CASSPSREGNTIYF
TGTGCCAGTAGTCCCTCGAGGGAAGGAAACACCATATATTTT
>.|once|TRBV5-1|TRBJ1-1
CASSLGSQGRNTEAFF
TGCGCCAGCAGCTTGGGCTCACAGGGTCGGAACACTGAAGCTTTCTTT
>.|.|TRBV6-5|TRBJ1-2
CASSRTGGRYTF
TGTGCCAGCAGTCGAACGGGGGGTCGCTACACCTTC
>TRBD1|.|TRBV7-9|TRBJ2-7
CASSLVGTGDYEQYF
TGTGCCAGCAGCTTAGTGGGGACAGGGGACTACGAGCAGTACTTC
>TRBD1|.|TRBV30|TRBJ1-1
CAWTPTGGVKTEAFF
TGTGCCTGGACCCCTACAGGGGGGGTGAAGACTGAAGCTTTCTTT
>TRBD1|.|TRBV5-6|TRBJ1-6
CASSLQGANNSPLHF
TGTGCCAGCAGTCTGCAGGGGGCGAATAATTCACCCCTCCACTTT
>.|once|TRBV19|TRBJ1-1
CASSIDLQKRAFF
TGTGCCAGTAGTATAGATTTACAGAAGAGAGCTTTCTTT
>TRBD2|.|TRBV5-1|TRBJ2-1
CASSGTIRGGNNEQFF
TGCGCCAGCAGCGGAACGATTCGGGGGGGCAACAATGAGCAGTTCTTC
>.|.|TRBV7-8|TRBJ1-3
CASNGGGRGNTIYF
TGTGCCAGCAACGGGGGGGGCCGGGGAAACACCATATATTTT
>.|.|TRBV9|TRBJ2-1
CASSVEGRTYNEQFF
TGTGCCAGCAGCGTTGAAGGGAGGACCTACAATGAGCAGTTCTTC
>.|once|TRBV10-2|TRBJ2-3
CASSRTMGFTDTQYF
TGCGCCAGCAGCCGGACTATGGGTTTCACAGATACGCAGTATTTT
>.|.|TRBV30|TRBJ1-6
CAWKNPGLLNSPLHF
TGTGCCTGGAAGAACCCAGGTCTGCTCAATTCACCCCTCCACTTT
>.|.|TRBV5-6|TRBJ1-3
CASSMGRGFSGNTIYF
TGTGCCAGCAGCATGGGACGGGGATTCTCTGGAAACACCATATATTTT